This T cell receptor beta chain derives from a study of CD8+ T cells in alopecia areata. Study-wide findings and caveats: Scalp and blood samples kept many expanded lesional clones throughout tofacitinib.

To note about this clone: Its specificity is not known.

RNA was extracted and reverse transcribed into cDNA as the sequencing template. The protocol was immunoSEQ multiplex PCR, while the TCRdb copy is restricted to in-frame clones and leaves out a portion. The profile shows approximately 300,000 clones, roughly 50% of them singletons. Treatment given: oral pan-JAK inhibitor, 5-10 mg twice daily. The J segment lost 1 base and the V segment lost 5 bases, leaving 2 bases of the junction unmatched. CDR1 and CDR2 (germline): GTSNPN, SVGIG (reference sequence). The CDR3 is made up of 13 amino acids. This chain connects TRBV30 to TRBJ2-5, with TRBD1 matching over 9 bases. This TCR was sampled from a human donor with alopecia areata. The sequencing used CD4+ T cells sorted from blood, collected at week 24, from a patient treated with tofacitinib. The CDR3 DNA reads TGTGCCTGGGGGACAGGGTCCCAAGAGACCCAGTACTTC. Translating gives CAWGTGSQETQYF.